These T cell receptor beta chains were read from a single sample in a study of blood T cells in healthy people across ages. MiXCR was run by TCRdb on the 5' RACE reads, yielding one entry per CDR3 protein. This sample has 850,000 or so distinct CDR3 sequences, with about 28% found just once. Sequenced material: blood. The receptor set was obtained from a woman aged 80 or over in good health. CDR3s include the opening cysteine and the closing phenylalanine or tryptophan. D genes are given only for firm matches. Part of the rows lack a size; the others show once, few, many or a class for expanded clones.

cdr3_nt	cdr3_aa	clone_size	d_call	v_call	j_call
TGTGCCAGCAGCCTGGATCGGGTTGGGGCCAACGTCCTGACTTTC	CASSLDRVGANVLTF	many	NA	TRBV6-2/TRBV6-3	TRBJ2-6
TGCAGTGCCAGACCCGAGGGAAGGCCCGGGGCCAACGTCCTGACTTTC	CSARPEGRPGANVLTF	many	NA	TRBV20-1	TRBJ2-6
TGTGCCAGCTCACCAGCTGTCCTATATACGCAGTATTTT	CASSPAVLYTQYF	many	NA	TRBV18	TRBJ2-3
TGTGCCATCAGTGAGAATCCACAGGGCTATGGCTACACCTTC	CAISENPQGYGYTF	many	NA	TRBV10-3	TRBJ1-2
TGCGCCAGCAGCTTGGATGGGCAGGCCCCCTTAAACTATGGCTACACCTTC	CASSLDGQAPLNYGYTF	many	NA	TRBV5-1	TRBJ1-2
TGCAGTTTTTCCCTGACAGGGGGTACCTATGGCTACACCTTC	CSFSLTGGTYGYTF	many	TRBD1	TRBV20-1	TRBJ1-2
TGTGCCAGCAGCGTATCGCCAGGGAGAAATTCACCCCTCCACTTT	CASSVSPGRNSPLHF	many	NA	TRBV9	TRBJ1-6
TGTGCCAGCGCGGGAAACAGGGAGTATCAGCCCCAGCATTTT	CASAGNREYQPQHF	many	NA	TRBV2	TRBJ1-5
TGTGCCAGCAGTGAAACGTGGAGGGGACGGAGCTCTGGGGCCAACGTCCTGACTTTC	CASSETWRGRSSGANVLTF	many	NA	TRBV2	TRBJ2-6
TGTGCCAGCAGCCGACCCCCCAGCGGGGGGGCCTTGGTGCAGTTCTTC	CASSRPPSGGALVQFF	many	TRBD2	TRBV7-9	TRBJ2-1
TGCAGTGCTCAGGGAGGGATCGAGCAGTACTTC	CSAQGGIEQYF	many	TRBD2	TRBV20-1	TRBJ2-7
TGTGCCAGCAGCTTAGCAGGCGGGGTGAGCTCCTACGAGCAGTACTTC	CASSLAGGVSSYEQYF	many	NA	TRBV5-5	TRBJ2-7
TGTGCCAGCAGTTACTCGCCACTCGGGGGTTCTAATTCACCCCTCCACTTT	CASSYSPLGGSNSPLHF	many	NA	TRBV6-2/TRBV6-3	TRBJ1-6
TGTGCCAGCTCACCAGTCCAGGGTAATGAGCAGTTCTTC	CASSPVQGNEQFF	many	NA	TRBV18	TRBJ2-1
TGTGCCAGCGGTACCTTGGGCGTCGCCTACAATGAGCAGTTCTTC	CASGTLGVAYNEQFF	many	NA	TRBV7-2	TRBJ2-1
TGTGCCAGCAGCCCAGCCGGGACATACTCCTACGAGCAGTACTTC	CASSPAGTYSYEQYF	many	NA	TRBV27	TRBJ2-7
TGCAGTGGTGGCAGGGGGCCTGGCGAAAAACTGTTTTTT	CSGGRGPGEKLFF	few	TRBD1	TRBV20-1	TRBJ1-4
TGTGCCAGCAAGTTGGACAGGGACGTTAGGAGCTCCTATAATTCACCCCCCCACTTT	CASKLDRDVRSSYNSPPHF	NA	TRBD1	TRBV2	TRBJ1-6
TGTGCCAGCAGCAAAGGGGCCGATCTAGCGGGGGGACTTCCCTACGAGCAGTACTTC	CASSKGADLAGGLPYEQYF	many	NA	TRBV21-1	TRBJ2-7
TGCGCCAGCAGCTGGACCAAAGGTCCCGGGACAGGGTCCGGGGAGCTGTTTTTT	CASSWTKGPGTGSGELFF	NA	TRBD1	TRBV5-1	TRBJ2-2
TGTGCCAGCCGGATGACAGAGTCCTACGAGCAGTACTTC	CASRMTESYEQYF	NA	NA	TRBV12-3/TRBV12-4	TRBJ2-7
TGCGCCAGCAGCCAAGAGACAGGGGGCCGGACCCAGTACTTC	CASSQETGGRTQYF	NA	TRBD1	TRBV4-1	TRBJ2-5
TGTGCCAGCAGTCGAGCGGGGGAGACCCAGTACTTC	CASSRAGETQYF	NA	TRBD2	TRBV11-1	TRBJ2-5
TGTGCCAGCAGCTTGACAGGGGGCCATGAAAAACTGTTTTTT	CASSLTGGHEKLFF	many	TRBD1	TRBV7-9	TRBJ1-4
TGCAGTGCTCAGGAAACATCGGGCGGGGAGCTGTTTTTT	CSAQETSGGELFF	NA	NA	TRBV20-1	TRBJ2-2
TGTGCCAGCAGCTTTAGCGGGGGGGCAGTGCGGGAGCAGTTCTTC	CASSFSGGAVREQFF	many	TRBD2	TRBV7-2	TRBJ2-1
TGTGCCAGCAGTACGGACAGCTACACTGAAGCTTTCTTT	CASSTDSYTEAFF	many	NA	TRBV6-2/TRBV6-3	TRBJ1-1